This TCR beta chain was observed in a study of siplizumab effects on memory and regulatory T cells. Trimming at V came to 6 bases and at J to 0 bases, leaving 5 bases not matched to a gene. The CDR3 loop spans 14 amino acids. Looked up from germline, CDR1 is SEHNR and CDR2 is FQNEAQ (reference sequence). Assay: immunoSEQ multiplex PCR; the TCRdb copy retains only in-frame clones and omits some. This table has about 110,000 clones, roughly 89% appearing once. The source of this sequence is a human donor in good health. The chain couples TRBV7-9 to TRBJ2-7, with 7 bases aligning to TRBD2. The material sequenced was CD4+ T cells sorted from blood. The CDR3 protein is CASRGEGGSYEQYF. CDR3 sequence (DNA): TGTGCCAGCAGGGGGGAGGGCGGCTCCTACGAGCAGTACTTC. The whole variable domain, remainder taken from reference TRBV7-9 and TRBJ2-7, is DTGVSQNPRHKITKRGQNVTFRCDPISEHNRLYWYRQTLGQGPEFLTYFQNEAQLEKSRLLSDRFSAERPKGSFSTLEIQRTEQGDSAMYLCASRGEGGSYEQYFGPGTRLTVT.